This T cell receptor (beta chain) came from a study of T cells expressing NK-cell markers. At the level of the study: Sorted CD3+CD56+NKG2C+, CD3+CD56+NKG2C- and CD3+CD56-NKG2C+ T cells supplied TCR beta repertoires. One of the eight sequenced donors was seronegative, whereas the other seven were HCMV-seropositive.

Concerning this clonotype itself: Its specificity is unknown.

Notes on the study in general: In a group of 5 or 6 donors, dominant NKG2C+ clonotypes represented 1.0-7.0% of CD8+ T cells.

As the method of synthesis, 5'RACE template switching with UMIs yielded TCR beta cDNA. From the 5' RACE reads, TCRdb lists one entry per CDR3 protein and no DNA. The sample table sets out some 140,000 distinct CDR3 sequences. This CDR3 spans 13 amino acids. Germline V gene data show CDR1 as SGHDT and CDR2 as YYEEEE. Sequencing used blood T cells: a sorted CD56 or NKG2C T cell subset, CD4+ or CD8+ T cells, or bulk PBMC T cells (not recorded which). J is TRBJ2-1 and V is TRBV5-6. The TCR sequence derives from a woman aged 45-65 years in good health. The CDR3 spells CASSLGSTREQFF.